These 25 T cell receptor beta chains came from one sample sequenced in a study of OX40 agonist ivuxolimab in advanced cancers. Generated by immunoSEQ multiplex PCR, the TCRdb table keeps only in-frame clones and is missing some. The sample contains about 38,000 clones, around four fifths of which appear only once. This specimen was CD4+ or CD8+ T cells sorted from blood, taken in a trial of the OX40 agonist ivuxolimab. Receptors originate from an adult with an advanced solid tumor such as melanoma, head and neck, liver or kidney cancer.

This chain connects TRBV19 to TRBJ2-5; the D gene is possibly TRBD2 (5 bases). CDR1 is LNHDA and CDR2 is SQIVND in the germline V gene (reference sequence). The CDR3 contains 15 residues. Trimming left V 6 bases short and J 3 bases short, with 17 bases between. CDR3 protein: CASSDRDLLKETQYF. CDR3 bases: TGTGCCAGTAGCGACCGGGATCTGTTAAAAGAGACCCAGTACTTC.

The V and J genes are TRBV5-4 and TRBJ2-3, with D possibly being TRBD2 (7 bases). The V gene lost 3 bases and the J gene lost 5 bases, with 16 bases spanning the gap. The CDR3 runs 15 residues. CDR1 SGHNT and CDR2 YYREEE come from the germline V gene (reference sequence). The CDR3 sequence is CASSYLGGAEDTQYF. The DNA of the CDR3 is TGTGCCAGCAGCTACCTAGGGGGGGCGGAAGATACGCAGTATTTT.

V is TRBV6-6 and J is TRBJ2-7, with TRBD1 matching over 9 bases. CDR1 MNHNY and CDR2 SVGAGI come from the germline V gene (reference sequence). V trimming: 5 bases; J trimming: 4 bases; junction bases outside the gene matches: 9. The CDR3 extends over 15 amino acids. The CDR3 region has the DNA TGTGCCAGCAGTCGGGACAGGGTGAATAGATACGAGCAGTACTTC. This sequence encodes CASSRDRVNRYEQYF.

V and J are TRBV18 and TRBJ1-3; D is undetermined. CDR1 is KGHSH, CDR2 LQKENI, per germline. Between the trimmed V and J ends, which lost 3 bases and 0 bases, there was a span of 3 bases. This CDR3 comprises 13 residues. CDR3 DNA: TGTGCCAGCTCACCCGACTCTGGAAACACCATATATTTT. This translates into CASSPDSGNTIYF.

As concerns this clone: The junction does not match germline at one end; this may be a read error. The chain links TRBV13 to TRBJ1-3; no clear D gene. The CDR3 totals 16 residues. Germline assignment: CDR1 PRHDT and CDR2 FYEKMQ (reference sequence). Here the CDR3 reads CTSIDPDGVSGNTIYF. The CDR3 DNA reads as TGTACCAGCATCGACCCCGACGGCGTCTCTGGAAACACCATATATTTT.

The chain combines TRBV7-3 with TRBJ1-1; 10 bases are shared with TRBD1. There are 14 residues in the CDR3. V was pared by 4 bases and J by 3 bases, with 2 bases of the junction left unmatched. CDR1 is SGHTA, CDR2 FQGTGA, per germline. CDR3 loop: CASSSGQGHTEAFF. DNA for the CDR3: TGTGCCAGCAGCTCGGGACAGGGGCACACTGAAGCTTTCTTT.

The chain recombines TRBV2 with TRBJ1-2, with a weak D call TRBD1 (6 bases). Germline CDR1 is SNHLY and CDR2 is FYNNEI. The CDR3 runs to 15 residues. V lost 3 bases to trimming and J lost 5 bases, with 16 bases between them. CDR3 amino acids: CASSDEDGGWYGYTF. CDR3 sequence (DNA): TGTGCCAGCAGTGATGAGGACGGGGGCTGGTATGGCTACACCTTC.

In this sample, this clone turned up a few times. This chain links TRBV19 with TRBJ2-2; tentatively, D is TRBD1 (7 bases). Germline CDR1 reads LNHDA; CDR2 reads SQIVND (reference sequence). Trimming took off 7 bases at V and 7 bases at J, with 22 bases between the two ends. The CDR3 has 16 amino acids. The CDR3 sequence: CASMGGGTVPGGELFF. The CDR3 DNA is TGTGCCAGTATGGGAGGCGGGACAGTCCCTGGCGGGGAGCTGTTTTTT.

This clone was detected a few times. The genes are TRBV11-3 and TRBJ1-2; 7 nucleotides match TRBD1. The CDR3 totals 16 residues. The J segment lost 1 base and the V segment lost 0 bases, leaving 5 bases of the junction unmatched. Per the germline V gene, CDR1 is SGHNT and CDR2 is YENEEA. CDR3 region: CASSLDAGQSNYGYTF. The CDR3 DNA reads as TGTGCCAGCAGCTTAGATGCGGGACAGAGTAACTATGGCTACACCTTC. Full variable domain (remainder filled in from reference TRBV11-3 and TRBJ1-2): EAGVVQSPRYKIIEKKQPVAFWCNPISGHNTLYWYLQNLGQGPELLIRYENEEAVDDSQLPKDRFSAERLKGVDSTLKIQPAELGDSAVYLCASSLDAGQSNYGYTFGSGTRLTVV.

This clone came up a few times. The V gene is TRBV10-1, the J gene TRBJ2-3, with unresolved D. Trimming cost V 5 bases and J 6 bases, with 6 bases left between them. The CDR3 spans 11 residues. Germline V gene lookup returns CDR1 WNHNN and CDR2 SYGVQD (reference sequence). The CDR3 loop reads CASSSADTQYF. In DNA, the CDR3 is TGCGCCAGCAGTTCAGCGGATACGCAGTATTTT.

The chain combines TRBV18 with TRBJ2-2; tentative D call: TRBD1 (6 bases). CDR1 is KGHSH and CDR2 is LQKENI in the germline V gene. The CDR3 is 15 amino acids. Trimming took off 4 bases at V and 1 base at J, with 10 bases between the two ends. The CDR3 DNA follows: TGTGCCAGCTCACAGGACAGTTGGAACACCGGGGAGCTGTTTTTT. As protein: CASSQDSWNTGELFF.

The CDR3 loop reads CASSFGGGVSNQPQHF. CDR3 bases: TGTGCCAGCAGCTTTGGTGGAGGGGTGAGCAATCAGCCCCAGCATTTT. The V and J genes are TRBV5-4 and TRBJ1-5; tentative D call: TRBD1 (5 bases). Deletions cut 2 bases from V and 1 base from J, with 13 bases between. The CDR3 loop spans 16 amino acids. Per the germline V gene, CDR1 is SGHNT and CDR2 is YYREEE (reference sequence).

This clone has only a few counts. At one of its ends the junction is not consistent with the germline gene, which may arise from a read error. The chain is built from TRBV7-3 and TRBJ2-7; the match to TRBD1 covers 7 bases. The CDR3 consists of 15 residues. Germline lookup yields CDR1 SGHTA and CDR2 FQGTGA. CDR3 protein: CASSQGTDGIYEQYF. The CDR3 bases are TGCGCCAGCAGCCAAGGGACAGACGGGATCTACGAGCAGTACTTC.

The chain employs TRBV19 and TRBJ2-3; 8 nucleotides agree with TRBD1. The CDR3 spans 18 residues. Germline-derived CDR1 and CDR2 are LNHDA and SQIVND (reference sequence). V was pared by 3 bases and J by 0 bases, with 11 bases of the junction left unmatched. CDR3 amino acids: CASSIIPGQAPSTDTQYF. In DNA form, the CDR3 reads TGTGCCAGTAGTATTATCCCGGGACAGGCCCCGAGCACAGATACGCAGTATTTT.

This clone appeared once. CDR3 protein: CASSPDSAREQYF. CDR3 DNA: TGTGCCAGCAGCCCCGACTCGGCGAGAGAGCAGTACTTC. V usage is TRBV7-8 and J usage is TRBJ2-7; no definite D call. CDR3 length: 13 amino acids. V was shortened by 5 bases and J by 7 bases, with 15 bases between the two germline ends. Germline V CDR1 and CDR2: SGHVS, FQNEAQ.

V gene TRBV27 combines with J gene TRBJ1-2; TRBD1 matches 7 bases. Germline values: CDR1 MNHEY, CDR2 SMNVEV (reference sequence). The CDR3 runs to 15 residues. Trimming cost V 2 bases and J 4 bases; bases outside gene matches: 7. In DNA form, the CDR3 reads TGTGCCAGCAGTTTAGCGAGACAGGGCCCCTATGGCTACACCTTC. Residues: CASSLARQGPYGYTF.

This sequence joins TRBV7-2 and TRBJ2-7; 7 nucleotides line up with TRBD1. J gave up 2 bases and V 4 bases, and 11 bases lay outside the gene matches. The V gene's germline CDR1 is SGHTA and CDR2 FQGNSA. The length of the CDR3 is 16 residues. CDR3 nucleotides: TGTGCCAGCAGCTATAAACAGGGGTCAGGAGCCTACGAGCAGTACTTC. This codes for CASSYKQGSGAYEQYF.

The gene calls are TRBV4-2 and TRBJ1-5; no clear D. V shed 1 base and J shed 7 bases, with 8 bases lying between them. The CDR3 spans 13 residues. The germline V gene has CDR1 LGHNA and CDR2 YNFKEQ. The CDR3 spells CASSQGLSQPQHF. The CDR3 region has the DNA TGTGCCAGCAGCCAAGGGTTAAGCCAGCCCCAGCATTTT.

The chain employs TRBV25-1 and TRBJ2-1; D gene unclear. This CDR3 contains 16 residues. The germline V and J ends were trimmed by 2 bases and 0 bases, with 11 bases remaining between them. Germline V gives CDR1 MGHDK, CDR2 SYGVNS. The CDR3, as DNA: TGTGCCAGCAGTGAACACGGCCCCGTCTCCTACAATGAGCAGTTCTTC. Protein: CASSEHGPVSYNEQFF.

A few counts support this clone. The genes are TRBV2 and TRBJ1-2; D gene ambiguous. V shed 5 bases and J shed 3 bases, with 13 bases lying between them. The CDR3 extends over 14 amino acids. CDR1 and CDR2 (germline): SNHLY, FYNNEI. The CDR3 protein is CASSLDPGDYGYTF. CDR3 bases: TGTGCCAGCAGTTTAGATCCCGGCGACTATGGCTACACCTTC.

This chain uses TRBV7-9 with TRBJ2-1; D gene ambiguous. Germline loops: CDR1 SEHNR, CDR2 FQNEAQ (reference sequence). This CDR3 region has 12 residues. V was pared by 2 bases and J by 12 bases, with 11 bases between. CDR3 region: CASSLKGNVQFF. The CDR3 coding sequence is TGTGCCAGCAGCTTAAAAGGAAACGTGCAGTTCTTC.

V gene TRBV6-4 combines with J gene TRBJ2-2, with a possible D match to TRBD1 (5 bases). Between the trimmed V and J ends, which lost 3 bases and 6 bases, there was a span of 11 bases. Per germline, CDR1 MRHNA and CDR2 SNTAGT. The length of the CDR3 is 14 residues. CDR3 DNA sequence: TGTGCCAGCAGTGAGGAAGGGGCGTCCGGGGAGCTGTTTTTT. This gives the protein CASSEEGASGELFF.

This clone has a single count. This chain connects TRBV27 to TRBJ2-1; 9 nucleotides agree with TRBD2. Looked up from germline, CDR1 is MNHEY and CDR2 is SMNVEV (reference sequence). The CDR3 runs to 13 residues. Trimming at V came to 6 bases and at J to 14 bases, leaving 11 bases not matched to a gene. This chain's CDR3 is CASSGLAGIGEFF. The CDR3 DNA follows: TGTGCCAGCAGCGGTCTAGCGGGGATAGGGGAGTTCTTC.

This clone was counted a few times. V is TRBV5-4 and J is TRBJ1-2; D might be TRBD1 (5 bases). Deletions cut 4 bases from V and 5 bases from J, with 15 bases between. Per germline, CDR1 SGHNT and CDR2 YYREEE (reference sequence). The CDR3 is 14 residues long. The CDR3 DNA is TGTGCCAGCAGCCTGGATCGGGGGGGATATGGCTACACCTTC. Translation gives CASSLDRGGYGYTF.

The chain carries TRBV10-1 and TRBJ2-2, with D possibly being TRBD1 (5 bases). Trimming took off 5 bases at V and 1 base at J, with 8 bases between the two ends. CDR3 length: 14 residues. Germline CDR1 WNHNN, CDR2 SYGVQD (reference sequence). In nucleotides, the CDR3 is TGCGCCAGCAGTTTACAGGTGAACACCGGGGAGCTGTTTTTT. Protein sequence: CASSLQVNTGELFF.